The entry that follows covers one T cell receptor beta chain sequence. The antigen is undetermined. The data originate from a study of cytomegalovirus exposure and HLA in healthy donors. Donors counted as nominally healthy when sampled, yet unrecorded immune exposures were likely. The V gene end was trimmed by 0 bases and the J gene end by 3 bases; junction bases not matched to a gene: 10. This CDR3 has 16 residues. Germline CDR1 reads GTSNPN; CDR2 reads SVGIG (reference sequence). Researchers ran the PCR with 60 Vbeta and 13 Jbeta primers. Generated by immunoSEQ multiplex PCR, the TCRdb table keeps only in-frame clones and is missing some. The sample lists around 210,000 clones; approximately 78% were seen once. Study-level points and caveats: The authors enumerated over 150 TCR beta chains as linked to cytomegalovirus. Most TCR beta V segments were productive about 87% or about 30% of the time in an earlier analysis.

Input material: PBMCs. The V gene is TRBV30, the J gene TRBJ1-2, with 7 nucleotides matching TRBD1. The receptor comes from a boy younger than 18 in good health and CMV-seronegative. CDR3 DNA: TGTGCCTGGAGTGTAATGCCAGGGACAGACGACTATGGCTACACCTTC. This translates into CAWSVMPGTDDYGYTF.